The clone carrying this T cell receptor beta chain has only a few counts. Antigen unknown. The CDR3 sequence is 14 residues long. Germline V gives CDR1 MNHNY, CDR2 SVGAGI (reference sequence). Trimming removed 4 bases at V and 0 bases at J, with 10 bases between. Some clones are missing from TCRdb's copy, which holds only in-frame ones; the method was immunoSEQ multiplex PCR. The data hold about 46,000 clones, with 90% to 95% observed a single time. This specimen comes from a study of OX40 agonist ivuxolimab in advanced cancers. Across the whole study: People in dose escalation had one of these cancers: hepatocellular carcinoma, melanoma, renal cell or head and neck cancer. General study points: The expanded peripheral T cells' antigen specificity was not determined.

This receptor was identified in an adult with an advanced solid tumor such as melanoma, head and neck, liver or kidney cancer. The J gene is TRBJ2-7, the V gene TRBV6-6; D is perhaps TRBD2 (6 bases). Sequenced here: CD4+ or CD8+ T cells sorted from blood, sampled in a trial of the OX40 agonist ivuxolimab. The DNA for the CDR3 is TGTGCCAGCAGTTCGCTAGCGCGCTCCTACGAGCAGTACTTC. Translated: CASSSLARSYEQYF.